This T cell receptor beta chain was identified in a study of regulatory T cells in long-lasting Graves disease (dated by TCRdb to the early 2020s). Notes on the research overall: Patients with newly diagnosed Graves' disease had been on antithyroid drugs for under 3 months. This study used TCR sequencing and RNA sequencing of peripheral blood to compare persistent Graves' disease patients against newly diagnosed Graves' disease patients. The study was registered as a clinical trial and conducted in China. TCR sequencing covered approximately 13 persistent and approximately 20 newly diagnosed Graves' disease patients, around 35 samples in total.

Per the publication, the time point label means: newly diagnosed GD, antithyroid drugs for less than 3 months. For both TCR sequencing and RNA sequencing, RNA was extracted from PBMCs in TRIzol. The diagnosis of Graves' disease followed American Thyroid Association guidelines. Recruitment of patients was carried out at an endocrinology department in Xi'an, China. Each patient gave 8.5 to 9.5 milliliters of peripheral blood, collected in an EDTA anticoagulant tube. PBMCs were isolated by Ficoll Paque Plus density gradient separation without further T cell sorting. RNA quality was checked with an Agilent 2100 Bioanalyzer and agarose gel, and concentration with a NanoDrop 2000. The receptor library was made with multiplex PCR. Sequencing instrument: Illumina HiSeq 4000. iRepertoire HTBI primers and Arm-PCR amplification of CDR3 regions were used to construct TCR beta libraries. Before sequencing, the PCR products underwent gel purification. In the source study's methods: A total of some 65 TRBV and 14 TRBJ segments were identified across samples and were used for gene usage analysis of CDR3 amino acid clonotypes. Filtered high-quality paired reads were merged into contigs using COPE and FqMerger. BLAST was used to align contigs to IMGT TRBV, TRBD and TRBJ reference genes, and CDR3 was defined according to IMGT. Any clonotype with a frequency above 0.1% was classified as a highly expanded clone. Shannon entropy served as the measure of repertoire diversity, while the Gini coefficient captured V-J evenness. A clonotype found in more than one individual was treated as public. The raw public data were reprocessed by TCRdb itself: fastp quality trimming at Q25, MiXCR clonotype calling, in-frame beta chains only. Here each entry gathers all rows of one CDR3 protein and keeps the most common genes and DNA. For this entry, the V and J calls and clone size follow TCRdb and not the study's own pipeline. In all, the sample holds under 800,000 distinct CDR3 sequences, and 16% of those were seen once. The ten most abundant clones make up about 20% of the sample.

On this clonotype itself: The antigen it recognizes is unknown. There are no base qualities to consult, and no much larger clone falls within one base.

Points the paper makes about the study in general: Persistent patients shared more public clonotypes among themselves (around 2,700) than newly diagnosed patients did (about 1,000). TRBV28, TRBJ1-2 and TRBJ2-5 were preferentially used in persistent disease, while TRBV20-1 and TRBJ2-1 were favored in newly diagnosed disease. The authors noted that the small sample size was a limitation that may lower accuracy. The study examined only peripheral blood because the primary lesion, thyroid tissue, could not be accessed. Only the TCR beta chain was sequenced and analyzed. Lower TCR Shannon entropy and fewer highly expanded clones were observed in persistent Graves' disease patients than in newly diagnosed patients, which suggested clonal expansion.

Per the germline V gene (reference sequence), DFQATT is the CDR1 and SNEGSKA is the CDR2. Its CDR3 holds 15 amino acids, cysteine through phenylalanine. Only the CDR3 DNA stays, 45 bases, in frame from base 1. V loses 6 bases of germline sequence and J loses 0 bases, and the interval between the two ends is 18 bases. The same sample was also studied in work on T cells in Graves' hyperthyroidism and ophthalmopathy. The second study, in turn, reports: Graves' hyperthyroidism was defined as stable when no progression to ophthalmopathy occurred over 18 months of follow-up. The hyperthyroidism patients were between 18 and 65 years old and newly diagnosed, with a disease duration of less than 2 months. Exclusion was applied to patients with uncontrolled infections, other autoimmune diseases, pregnancy or lactation. Diagnoses were based on clinical symptoms, serum thyroxine and TRAb, thyroid ultrasound and orbital computed tomography. For the first round of RT-PCR on the TCR CDR3, the HTBI primer set was used together with the Qiagen OneStep RT-PCR kit. Most expanded thyroid clonotypes (frequency above 0.001) were also detected in blood, suggesting blood repertoires may reflect thyroid immune responses. Ophthalmopathy was separated from stable hyperthyroidism by a 13 V-J signature model, with over 85% sensitivity and around 81% specificity obtained in cross-validation and 80%/75% obtained in testing. In validation, the model predicted progression to ophthalmopathy a median of roughly 6.1 months before onset, with 70% to 71% sensitivity and roughly 77% specificity. TCR V-J signatures able to tell the groups apart were searched for in a discovery cohort of 90 to 100 patients, of whom fewer than 45 had Graves' ophthalmopathy and more than 55 had stable Graves' hyperthyroidism. An independent validation cohort of under 20 hyperthyroidism patients and 17 patients who later progressed to ophthalmopathy tested prospective prediction of ophthalmopathy. The roughly 99 discovery patients were divided at random into training and test sets in a 7:3 ratio. In addition, the study compared T-cell repertoires in thyroid tissue and in blood from over 5 Graves' hyperthyroidism patients. Following sampling, methimazole starting at 30 mg daily was given to hyperthyroidism patients, and high-dose intravenous methylprednisolone was given to ophthalmopathy patients. Libraries were constructed in a second round of multiplex PCR, after which size selection and purification were performed. Sequencing of the libraries was done on an Illumina HiSeq2000 using paired-end 100 bp reads. SOAPnuke was used to process the raw data, throwing out any read that contained adapters or uncalled bases, had a mean Phred below 15, or lacked an exact constant-primer or identifier match. High-quality paired reads were merged using COPE v1.2.5, and each unique nucleotide sequence was defined as a clonotype. MiTCR v1.1 was used to align the clonotypes against IMGT TRBV, TRBD and TRBJ reference segments. The analysis included only V-J combinations with a frequency above 0.0001, which together covered 99.2% of the repertoires. A TCS score was defined as the ratio between F50 (clonal expansion) and ExV (chaos), using BLOSUM62-based TCRdist between CDR3 peptides within each V-J. Welch's t-statistics and random forest reduced just over 500 V-J features to roughly 13, which were used in a naive Bayes classifier (R e1071). No statistical method was used to fix the sample size in advance, and group allocation was not hidden from the investigators. The paper describes TCR Vbeta CDR3 sequencing of roughly 130 peripheral blood samples, made up of 40 to 45 ophthalmopathy patients, approximately 76 hyperthyroidism patients and 17 progressor patients.

The sample consisted of peripheral blood mononuclear cells (PBMCs), taken at new diagnosis, from a patient treated with antithyroid drugs. The source is a woman aged 25 to 39 with Graves disease. Donor details come from another sample of the same person, matched by shared clones. In this chain, TRBV20-1 is recombined with TRBJ2-7; the D gene is perhaps TRBD1, from 5 matching bases. The sequence in DNA is TGCAGTGCCATAAGTGGTGGGGCCGGCTCCTACGAGCAGTACTTC. This translates into CSAISGGAGSYEQYF.